The present T cell receptor beta chain was sequenced within a study of human T cells and chemical hapten exposure. Described time point: patch test 3, about 24 weeks after DPC sensitization. Treatment: therapeutic diphenylcyclopropenone sensitization with weekly scalp DPC. Extraction of total RNA was performed on unfractionated whole blood. TCRdb processed the RACE reads anew with MiXCR; each CDR3 protein has one entry. The sample records 97,000 or so distinct CDR3 sequences, roughly 27% being singletons. V gave up 0 bases and J gave up 9 bases, with 9 bases separating them. The CDR3 is made up of 12 amino acids. The germline V gene encodes CDR1 KGHSH and CDR2 LQKENI. This clonotype was recorded a few times.

The origin of this receptor is a man aged 35-49 years with alopecia areata. Some clones in this sample may be carry-over from other donors' samples. This material consisted of whole blood, taken in connection with sensitization to the hapten diphenylcyclopropenone (DPC). The chain is built from TRBV18 and TRBJ2-7, with a weak D call TRBD1 (5 bases). The CDR3 sequence is CASSPPGQAQYF. CDR3 coding DNA: TGTGCCAGCTCACCACCGGGGCAGGCGCAGTACTTC.